The next 10 T cell receptor beta chains were all read from a single sample in a study of T cells in Graves' hyperthyroidism and ophthalmopathy. TCR beta CDR3 regions were amplified from RNA transcripts. An initial round of RT-PCR targeting the TCR CDR3 relied on the HTBI primer set. One entry per CDR3 protein, called by TCRdb with MiXCR from the multiplex PCR reads. Among 400,000 or so distinct CDR3 sequences listed, around 15% were seen once. The sample comprised blood. The receptors shown here come from a woman aged 60 to 75 with Graves' ophthalmopathy.

This clonotype was counted between two and nine times. The V gene is TRBV12-3 or TRBV12-4, the J gene TRBJ2-2, with 9 bases identical to TRBD1. V dropped 1 base and J dropped 1; count of bases not matched to a gene: 1. CDR3 length: 16 amino acids. The CDR3 here is CASSLVTGGNTGELFF. The CDR3 region has the DNA TGTGCCAGCAGTTTAGTGACAGGGGGGAACACCGGGGAGCTGTTTTTT.

Many counts were recorded for this clonotype. The chain combines TRBV6-1 with TRBJ1-1, with 10 positions matching TRBD1. The CDR3 has 16 amino acids. Germline loops: CDR1 MNHNS, CDR2 SASEGT. The trim removed 6 bases at V and 1 base at J, leaving 8 bases unmatched. CDR3 sequence: CASSHGTGAPNTEAFF. As DNA, the CDR3 is TGTGCCAGCAGCCACGGGACAGGGGCCCCGAACACTGAAGCTTTCTTT.

A word on this clonotype: A much larger clone sits a single nucleotide away, making a read error possible. The gene calls are TRBV20-1 and TRBJ2-7, with 7 bases matching TRBD2. Per germline, CDR1 DFQATT and CDR2 SNEGSKA (reference sequence). This CDR3 comprises 12 residues. The CDR3: CSAGRRETEQCF. In DNA, the CDR3 is TGCAGTGCTGGCCGGCGGGAGACCGAGCAGTGCTTC.

In this sample, this clonotype turned up many times. The genes are TRBV20-1 and TRBJ2-6; D might be TRBD2 (6 bases). This CDR3 is 15 amino acids long. In germline, CDR1 is DFQATT, CDR2 SNEGSKA (reference sequence). Trimming cost V 0 bases and J 3 bases, with 9 bases left between them. The CDR3 nucleotides are TGCAGTGCTAGAGAACCCGGGAGTGGGGCCAACGTCCTGACTTTC. Its protein product is CSAREPGSGANVLTF.

The chain combines TRBV12-3 or TRBV12-4 with TRBJ2-7, with a tentative D call TRBD2 (6 bases). This CDR3 comprises 13 residues. V lost 5 bases, J lost 6 bases, and 14 bases lay in between. The CDR3 sequence: CASSRREGVEQYF. The CDR3 nucleotides are TGTGCCAGCAGTCGGAGGGAAGGGGTCGAGCAGTACTTC.

This clonotype was found a few times. The chain is built from TRBV24-1 and TRBJ2-3; 13 bases are a match to TRBD2. Germline values: CDR1 KGHDR, CDR2 SFDVKD. With V trimmed by 4 bases and J by 8 bases, 5 bases remained unmatched. This CDR3 has 15 residues. The CDR3 protein is CATSERTSGSGTQYF. As DNA, the CDR3 is TGTGCCACCAGTGAGCGGACTAGCGGGAGCGGTACGCAGTATTTT.

At least ten counts were recorded for this clonotype. The genes are TRBV12-3 or TRBV12-4 and TRBJ2-1; 9 nucleotides align to TRBD1. There are 16 residues in the CDR3. The junction had 7 bases not matched to a gene; V was cut back by 4 bases and J by 3 bases. The CDR3 here is CASSYPGQGNYNEQFF. In DNA, the CDR3 is TGTGCCAGCAGTTATCCGGGACAGGGCAACTACAATGAGCAGTTCTTC.

V is TRBV6-1 and J is TRBJ2-3; a weak D match, TRBD1 (5 bases). Per germline, CDR1 MNHNS and CDR2 SASEGT. The CDR3 is 15 amino acids. The V and J ends lost 2 bases and 4 bases respectively, with 13 bases between them. The CDR3 sequence: CASSEKAGNPDTQYF. The DNA for the CDR3 is TGTGCCAGCAGTGAAAAGGCAGGGAATCCAGATACGCAGTATTTT.

This clonotype was recorded a few times. V gene TRBV20-1 combines with J gene TRBJ2-1, with 7 bases that match TRBD2. Trimming cost V 2 bases and J 6 bases; bases outside gene matches: 10. CDR1 is DFQATT and CDR2 is SNEGSKA in the germline V gene (reference sequence). The CDR3 loop spans 15 amino acids. The DNA of the CDR3 is TGCAGTGCTAGAAGGTTGAGGGAGGGGCTCAATGAGCAGTTCTTC. Translating it yields CSARRLREGLNEQFF.

The sample holds many counts of this clonotype. J is TRBJ2-5 and V is TRBV20-1; possibly TRBD1 for D (7 bases). The length of the CDR3 is 13 residues. Trimming removed 0 bases from V and 5 bases from J, with 10 bases in between. Germline CDR1 and CDR2: DFQATT and SNEGSKA (reference sequence). CDR3: CSARETGRETQYF. In nucleotides, the CDR3 is TGCAGTGCTAGAGAGACAGGGAGGGAGACCCAGTACTTC.